The 4 T cell receptor beta chains below were found in one sample sequenced in a study of monozygotic twins with inflammatory bowel disease. No DNA is given; TCRdb re-called the 5' RACE reads and lists each CDR3 protein once. Its clone listing holds around 220,000 distinct CDR3 sequences. The specimen was blood. These receptors all come from a human donor with ulcerative colitis or Crohn's disease, or a healthy co-twin of an affected twin (not recorded which).

This chain's CDR3 is CASSYSDGSYGYTF. This chain joins TRBV6-6 and TRBJ1-2. Germline values: CDR1 MNHNY, CDR2 SVGAGI (reference sequence). This CDR3 region has 14 residues.

The CDR3 region is CASSFNGRGLVYEQYF. The J gene is TRBJ2-7, the V gene TRBV27; as DNA is missing, the TRBD2 call by TCRdb cannot be tested. The CDR3 is 16 amino acids. Germline-derived CDR1 and CDR2 are MNHEY and SMNVEV (reference sequence).

The V and J genes are TRBV5-1 and TRBJ2-7; TCRdb's D call, TRBD1, is unchecked because there is no DNA. Per germline, CDR1 SGHRS and CDR2 YFSETQ. The CDR3 runs to 14 residues. The chain's CDR3 is CASSPLPDSYEQYF.

This chain connects TRBV5-5 to TRBJ1-1. Germline V gene lookup returns CDR1 SGHKS and CDR2 YYEKEE (reference sequence). The CDR3 contains 15 residues. CDR3 residues: CASSLGRTVNTEAFF.